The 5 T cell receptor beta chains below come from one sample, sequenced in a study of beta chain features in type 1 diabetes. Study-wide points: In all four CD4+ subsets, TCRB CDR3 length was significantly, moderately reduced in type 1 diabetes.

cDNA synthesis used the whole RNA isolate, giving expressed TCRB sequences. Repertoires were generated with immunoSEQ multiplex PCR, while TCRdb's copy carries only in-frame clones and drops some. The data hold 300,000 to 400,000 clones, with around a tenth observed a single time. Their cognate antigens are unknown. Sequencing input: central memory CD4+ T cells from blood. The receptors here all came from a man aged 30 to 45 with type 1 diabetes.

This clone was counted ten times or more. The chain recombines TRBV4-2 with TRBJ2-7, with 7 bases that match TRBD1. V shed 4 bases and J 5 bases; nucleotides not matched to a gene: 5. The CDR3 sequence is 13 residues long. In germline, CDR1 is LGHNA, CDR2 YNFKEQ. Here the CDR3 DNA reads TGTGCCAGCAGCCTTGACCAGGGGGACGAGCAGTACTTC. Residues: CASSLDQGDEQYF.

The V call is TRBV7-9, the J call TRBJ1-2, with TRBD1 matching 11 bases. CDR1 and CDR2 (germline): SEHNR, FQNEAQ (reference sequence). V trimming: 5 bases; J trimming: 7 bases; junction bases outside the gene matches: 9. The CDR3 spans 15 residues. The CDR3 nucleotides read TGTGCCAGCAGCATCTTCTCGGACAGGGGGCTTGGCTACACCTTC. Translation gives CASSIFSDRGLGYTF.

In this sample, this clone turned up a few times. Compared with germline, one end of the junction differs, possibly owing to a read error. The CDR3 spells CASSRAAYNEQFF. The CDR3 region has the DNA TGTGCTAGCAGCCGAGCCGCCTACAATGAGCAGTTCTTC. The J gene is TRBJ2-1, the V gene TRBV7-7, with no clear D. The CDR3 contains 13 residues. Per the germline V gene, CDR1 is SSHAT and CDR2 is FNYEAQ (reference sequence).

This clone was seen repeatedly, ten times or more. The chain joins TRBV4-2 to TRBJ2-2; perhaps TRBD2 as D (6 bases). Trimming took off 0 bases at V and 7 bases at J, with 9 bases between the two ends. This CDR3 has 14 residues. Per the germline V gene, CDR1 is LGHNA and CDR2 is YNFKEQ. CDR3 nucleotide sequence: TGTGCCAGCAGCCAAGAGCGGGACGGCGGGGAGCTGTTTTTT. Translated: CASSQERDGGELFF.

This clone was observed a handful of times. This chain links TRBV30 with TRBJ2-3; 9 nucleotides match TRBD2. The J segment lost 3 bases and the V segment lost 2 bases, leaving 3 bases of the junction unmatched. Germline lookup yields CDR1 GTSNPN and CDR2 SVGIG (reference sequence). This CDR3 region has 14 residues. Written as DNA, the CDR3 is TGTGCCTGGAGTTCTAGCGGGATTACAGATACGCAGTATTTT. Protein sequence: CAWSSSGITDTQYF.